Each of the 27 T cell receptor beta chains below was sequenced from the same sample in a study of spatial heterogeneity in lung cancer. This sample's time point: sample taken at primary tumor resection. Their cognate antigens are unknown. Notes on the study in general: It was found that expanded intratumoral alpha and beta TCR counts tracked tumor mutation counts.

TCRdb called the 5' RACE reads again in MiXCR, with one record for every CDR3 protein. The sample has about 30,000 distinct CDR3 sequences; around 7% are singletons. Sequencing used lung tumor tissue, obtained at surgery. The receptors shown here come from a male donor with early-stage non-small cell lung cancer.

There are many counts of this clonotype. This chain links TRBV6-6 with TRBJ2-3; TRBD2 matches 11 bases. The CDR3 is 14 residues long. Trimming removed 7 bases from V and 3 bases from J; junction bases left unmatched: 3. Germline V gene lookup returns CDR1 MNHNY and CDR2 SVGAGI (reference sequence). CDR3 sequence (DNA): TGTGCCAGCATTCGGACTAGCGGGACAGATACGCAGTATTTT. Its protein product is CASIRTSGTDTQYF.

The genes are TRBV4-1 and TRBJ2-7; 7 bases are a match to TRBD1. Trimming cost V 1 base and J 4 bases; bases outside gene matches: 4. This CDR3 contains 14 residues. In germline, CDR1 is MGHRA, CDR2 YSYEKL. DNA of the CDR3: TGCGCCAGCAGCCAAGCGGGACAGCGATACGAGCAGTACTTC. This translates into CASSQAGQRYEQYF.

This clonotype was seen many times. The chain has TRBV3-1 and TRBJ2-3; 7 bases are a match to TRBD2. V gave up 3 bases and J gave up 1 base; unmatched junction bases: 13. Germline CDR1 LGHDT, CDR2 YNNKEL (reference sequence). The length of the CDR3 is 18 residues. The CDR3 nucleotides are TGTGCCAGCAGCCATCTCACCCTGACTAGCAGCGGCACAGATACGCAGTATTTT. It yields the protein CASSHLTLTSSGTDTQYF.

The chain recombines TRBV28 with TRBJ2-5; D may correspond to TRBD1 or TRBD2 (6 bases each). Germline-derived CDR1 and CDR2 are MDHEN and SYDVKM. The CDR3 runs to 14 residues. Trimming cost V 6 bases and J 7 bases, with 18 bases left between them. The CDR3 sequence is CASSLGGSKGTQYF. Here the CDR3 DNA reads TGTGCCAGCAGCCTGGGGGGCTCTAAAGGGACCCAGTACTTC.

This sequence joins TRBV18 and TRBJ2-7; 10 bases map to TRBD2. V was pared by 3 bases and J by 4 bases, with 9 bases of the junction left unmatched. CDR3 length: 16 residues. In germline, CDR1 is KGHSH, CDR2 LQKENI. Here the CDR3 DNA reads TGTGCCAGCTCACCTTCTAGCGGGGGCCAAGGATACGAGCAGTACTTC. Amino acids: CASSPSSGGQGYEQYF.

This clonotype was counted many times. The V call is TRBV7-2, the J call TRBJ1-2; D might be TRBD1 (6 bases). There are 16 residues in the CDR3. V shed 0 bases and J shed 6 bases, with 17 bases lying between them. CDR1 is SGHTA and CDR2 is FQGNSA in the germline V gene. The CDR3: CASSLADRTELHGYTF. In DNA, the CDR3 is TGTGCCAGCAGCTTAGCCGACAGGACTGAATTACATGGCTACACCTTC.

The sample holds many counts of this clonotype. Here the CDR3 reads CASSLVPSSYEQYF. The CDR3 coding sequence is TGTGCCAGCAGCTTAGTACCGAGTTCCTACGAGCAGTACTTC. V is TRBV7-8 and J is TRBJ2-7, with D uncertain. CDR3 length: 14 amino acids. The germline V gene has CDR1 SGHVS and CDR2 FQNEAQ. Trimming removed 1 base at V and 1 base at J, with 8 bases between.

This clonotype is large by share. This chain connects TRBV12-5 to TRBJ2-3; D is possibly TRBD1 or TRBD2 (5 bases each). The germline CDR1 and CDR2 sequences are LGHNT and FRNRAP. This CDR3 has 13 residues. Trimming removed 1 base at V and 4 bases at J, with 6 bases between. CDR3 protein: CASGLGGADTQYF. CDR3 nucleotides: TGTGCTAGTGGTTTGGGAGGGGCAGATACGCAGTATTTT.

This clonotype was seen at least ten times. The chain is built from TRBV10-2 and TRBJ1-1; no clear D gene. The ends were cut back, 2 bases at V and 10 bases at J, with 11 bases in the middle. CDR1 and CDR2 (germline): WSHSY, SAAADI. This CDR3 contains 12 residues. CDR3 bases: TGCGCCAGCAGTGAGAAGAACTTCGGAGCTTTCTTT. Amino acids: CASSEKNFGAFF.

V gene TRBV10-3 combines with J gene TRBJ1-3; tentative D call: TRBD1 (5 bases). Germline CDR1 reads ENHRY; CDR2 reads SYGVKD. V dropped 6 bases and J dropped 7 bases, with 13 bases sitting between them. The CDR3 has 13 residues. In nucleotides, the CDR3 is TGTGCCATCAGCGAGGACACTATGAACACCATATATTTT. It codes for CAISEDTMNTIYF.

The CDR3 here is CSARDPGNPGANVLTF. The CDR3, as DNA: TGCAGTGCTAGAGACCCAGGGAACCCAGGGGCCAACGTCCTGACTTTC. The rearrangement links TRBV20-1 to TRBJ2-6; a possible D gene is TRBD1 (5 bases). Trimming stripped 0 bases from V and 4 bases from J, with 13 bases between. Germline V gene data show CDR1 as DFQATT and CDR2 as SNEGSKA (reference sequence). There are 16 residues in the CDR3.

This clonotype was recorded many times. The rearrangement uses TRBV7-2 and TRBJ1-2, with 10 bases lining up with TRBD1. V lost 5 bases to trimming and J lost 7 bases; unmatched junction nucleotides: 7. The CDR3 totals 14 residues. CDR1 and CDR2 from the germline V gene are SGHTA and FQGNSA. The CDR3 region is CASSPRQGAGGYTF. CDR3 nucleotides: TGTGCCAGCAGCCCCCGACAGGGGGCGGGTGGCTACACCTTC.

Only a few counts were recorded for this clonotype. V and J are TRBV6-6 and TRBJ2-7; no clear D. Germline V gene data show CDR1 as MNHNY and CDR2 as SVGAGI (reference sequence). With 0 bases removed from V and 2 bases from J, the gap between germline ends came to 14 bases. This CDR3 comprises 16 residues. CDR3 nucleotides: TGTGCCAGCAGTTACTCTCTTTCGCTCCAAGCCTACGAGCAGTACTTC. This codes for CASSYSLSLQAYEQYF.

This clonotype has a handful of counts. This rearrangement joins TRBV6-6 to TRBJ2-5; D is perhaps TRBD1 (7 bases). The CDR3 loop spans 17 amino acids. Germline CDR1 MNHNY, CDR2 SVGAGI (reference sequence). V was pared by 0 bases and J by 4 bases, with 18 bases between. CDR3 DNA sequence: TGTGCCAGCAGTTACTCACGACAGGGAGGTTGGGGAGAGACCCAGTACTTC. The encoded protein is CASSYSRQGGWGETQYF.

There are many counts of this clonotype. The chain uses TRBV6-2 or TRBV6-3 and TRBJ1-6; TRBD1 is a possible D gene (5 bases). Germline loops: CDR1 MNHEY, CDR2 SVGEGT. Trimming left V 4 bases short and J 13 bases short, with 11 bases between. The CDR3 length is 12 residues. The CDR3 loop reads CASSSPGTPLHF. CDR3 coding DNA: TGTGCCAGCAGTTCCCCCGGGACGCCCCTCCACTTT.

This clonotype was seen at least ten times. DNA for the CDR3: TGTGCCAGCTCCGGGGTGTCGGGACTAGCACTAGAGACCCAGTACTTC. It codes for CASSGVSGLALETQYF. This chain joins TRBV7-9 and TRBJ2-5; 9 bases are shared with TRBD2. CDR1 and CDR2 (germline): SEHNR, FQNEAQ (reference sequence). With 8 bases clipped from V and 4 bases from J, the junction kept 14 bases outside the gene matches. The CDR3 runs to 16 residues.

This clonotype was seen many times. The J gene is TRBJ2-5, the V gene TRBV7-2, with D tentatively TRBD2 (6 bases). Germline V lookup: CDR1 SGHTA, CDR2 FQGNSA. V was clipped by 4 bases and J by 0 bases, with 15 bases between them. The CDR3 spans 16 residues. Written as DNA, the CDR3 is TGTGCCAGCAGCTGGGCCGGGAGCTCGTACCAAGAGACCCAGTACTTC. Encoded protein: CASSWAGSSYQETQYF.

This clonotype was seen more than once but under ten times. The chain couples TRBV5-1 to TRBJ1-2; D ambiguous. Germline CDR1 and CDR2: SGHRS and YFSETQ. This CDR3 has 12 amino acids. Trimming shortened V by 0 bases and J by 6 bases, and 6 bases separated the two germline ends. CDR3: CASSLEQNGYTF. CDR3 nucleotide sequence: TGCGCCAGCAGCTTGGAACAGAATGGCTACACCTTC.

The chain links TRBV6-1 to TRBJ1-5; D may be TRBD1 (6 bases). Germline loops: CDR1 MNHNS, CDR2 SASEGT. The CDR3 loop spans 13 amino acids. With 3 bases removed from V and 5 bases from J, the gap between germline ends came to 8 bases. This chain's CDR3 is CASSEKGDQPQHF. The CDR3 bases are TGTGCCAGCAGTGAGAAGGGGGATCAGCCCCAGCATTTT.

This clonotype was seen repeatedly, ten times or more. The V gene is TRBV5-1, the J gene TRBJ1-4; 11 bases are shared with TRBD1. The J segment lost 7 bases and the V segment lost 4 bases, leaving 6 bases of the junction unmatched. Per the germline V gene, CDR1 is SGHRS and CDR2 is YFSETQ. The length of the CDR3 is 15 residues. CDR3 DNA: TGCGCCAGCAGCGGTGGACAGGGGGCTACTGAAAAACTGTTTTTT. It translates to CASSGGQGATEKLFF. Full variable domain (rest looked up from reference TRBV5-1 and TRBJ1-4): KAGVTQTPRYLIKTRGQQVTLSCSPISGHRSVSWYQQTPGQGLQFLFEYFSETQRNKGNFPGRFSGRQFSNSRSEMNVSTLELGDSALYLCASSGGQGATEKLFFGSGTQLSVL.

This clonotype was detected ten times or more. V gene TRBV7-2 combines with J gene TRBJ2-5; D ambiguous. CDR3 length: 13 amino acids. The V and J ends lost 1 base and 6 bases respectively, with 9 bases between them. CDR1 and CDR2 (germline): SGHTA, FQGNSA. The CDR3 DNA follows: TGTGCCAGCAGCTTAGAACGGCCGCAGACCCAGTACTTC. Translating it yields CASSLERPQTQYF.

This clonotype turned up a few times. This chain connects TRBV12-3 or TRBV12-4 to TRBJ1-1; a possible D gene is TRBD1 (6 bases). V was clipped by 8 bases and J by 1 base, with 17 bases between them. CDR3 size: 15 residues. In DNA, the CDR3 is TGTGCCAGCGGCCTTTGGGGGCAGGCGAACACTGAAGCTTTCTTT. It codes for CASGLWGQANTEAFF.

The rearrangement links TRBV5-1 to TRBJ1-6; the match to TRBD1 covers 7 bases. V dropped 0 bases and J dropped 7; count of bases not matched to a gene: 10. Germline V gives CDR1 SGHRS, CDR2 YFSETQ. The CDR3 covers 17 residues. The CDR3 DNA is TGCGCCAGCAGCTTGGAGCCGGGACAGCGGGCAAATTCACCCCTCCACTTT. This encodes CASSLEPGQRANSPLHF. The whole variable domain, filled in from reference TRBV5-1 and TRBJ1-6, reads KAGVTQTPRYLIKTRGQQVTLSCSPISGHRSVSWYQQTPGQGLQFLFEYFSETQRNKGNFPGRFSGRQFSNSRSEMNVSTLELGDSALYLCASSLEPGQRANSPLHFGNGTRLTVT.

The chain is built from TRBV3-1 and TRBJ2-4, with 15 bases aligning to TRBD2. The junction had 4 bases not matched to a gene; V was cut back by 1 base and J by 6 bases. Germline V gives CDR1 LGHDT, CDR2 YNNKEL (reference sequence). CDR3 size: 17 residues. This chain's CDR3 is CASSQGTSGGAGNIQYF. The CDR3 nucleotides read TGTGCCAGCAGCCAAGGGACTAGCGGGGGGGCCGGAAACATTCAGTACTTC.

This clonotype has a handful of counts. The CDR3 protein is CASSSGQGTGYEQYF. CDR3 nucleotide sequence: TGTGCCAGCAGTTCGGGACAGGGTACGGGCTACGAGCAGTACTTC. The rearrangement joins TRBV2 to TRBJ2-7, with 9 bases matching TRBD1. This CDR3 has 15 residues. V was pared by 5 bases and J by 3 bases, with 8 bases of the junction left unmatched. Germline V gene data show CDR1 as SNHLY and CDR2 as FYNNEI.

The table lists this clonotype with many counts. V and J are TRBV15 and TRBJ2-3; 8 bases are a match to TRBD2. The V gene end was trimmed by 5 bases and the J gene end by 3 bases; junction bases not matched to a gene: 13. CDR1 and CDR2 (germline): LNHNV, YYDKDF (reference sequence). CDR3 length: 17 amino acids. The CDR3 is CATSGRTKAGETDTQYF. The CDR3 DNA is TGTGCCACCAGCGGTAGGACAAAAGCGGGGGAGACAGATACGCAGTATTTT.

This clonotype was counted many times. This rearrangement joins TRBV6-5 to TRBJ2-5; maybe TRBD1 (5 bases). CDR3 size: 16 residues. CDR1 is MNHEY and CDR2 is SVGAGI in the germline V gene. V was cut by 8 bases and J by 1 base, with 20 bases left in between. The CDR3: CASLIVRANTQETQYF. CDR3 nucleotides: TGTGCCAGCCTTATAGTCAGGGCAAATACCCAAGAGACCCAGTACTTC.